This T cell receptor (beta chain) stems from a study of blood T cells in healthy people across ages (dated by TCRdb to between 2014 and 2017). About the study as a whole: In model experiments, template switching captured about one uniquely barcoded TCR beta cDNA molecule for every two T cells. To track age-related changes in TCR beta repertoire diversity, the study relied on deep sequencing normalized with unique cDNA molecular identifiers. Four age groups were formed from the donors: young (average 16 years), middle-aged (around 37), aged (approximately 60) and long-lived (more than 75). Two additional independent replicas of 1 million unique cDNA reads from the same blood draw were analyzed for two donors (one aged 18 to 30 and one aged 80 or older). General findings and caveats noted by the study authors: Since profiling was done on bulk unsorted PBMCs, naive and antigen-experienced compartments could not be conclusively compared. Total diversity estimates from one million sequenced T cells were considered lower bounds and underestimates. The CMV infection status of donors was not known, potentially confounding age-related changes in expanded clonotypes. As age increased, observed TCR beta diversity per million T cells dropped in a roughly linear way, and a significant reduction was already evident by age about 40. The percentage of naive T cells measured by flow cytometry correlated strongly with observed TCR beta diversity. The long-lived group showed more naive CD4+ T cells, fewer expanded clones and increased TCR diversity than the aged group, suggesting age selection.

This clonotype was counted between two and nine times. The antigen this receptor binds is unknown. Base quality data are lacking; no much larger clone is found one base away. From the cysteine through the phenylalanine, the CDR3 covers 16 amino acids. Here the CDR3 DNA is all that survives: 48 bases in frame from base 1. Trimming accounts for 6 bases at V and 1 base at J, while the number of junction bases matched to no gene is 7. The roughly 39 donors, aged about 6 to 95 years, were systemically healthy Caucasian individuals from Russia. Each donor gave around 9 milliliters of peripheral blood, collected into EDTA-treated Vacutainer tubes. PBMCs were isolated by Ficoll-Paque density-gradient centrifugation, with at least 6.5 million obtained per sample. Total RNA was extracted from PBMCs with Trizol reagent, with at least 6 micrograms obtained per sample. The percentages of naive CD45RAhigh/CD27high T cells were determined by flow cytometry on a PBMC aliquot from every donor.

Library preparation was by 5' RACE. Instrument used: Illumina HiSeq 2500. A second PCR of roughly 7 to 11 cycles was performed with a sample-barcoded 5' primer and a J-beta primer mix. A unique molecular identifier was introduced onto each TCR beta cDNA molecule by a template-switch 5' adaptor carrying 12 random nucleotides. Each sample yielded at least 2.5 million CDR3-containing paired-end reads. All of the RNA was converted into first-strand cDNA using the Mint cDNA synthesis kit, with a TRBC-specific oligonucleotide serving as the primer. Following uracil-DNA glycosylase treatment, all cDNA underwent a first 18-cycle PCR with the universal primers M1SS and BC2_uni_R. The study's processing was this. For normalization, 1 million high-quality reads were randomly selected from each sample, with every read carrying a distinct molecular identifier. Reads sharing molecular identifiers were discarded rather than binned into consensus sequences. CDR3 identification, clonotype clustering and error correction used MiTCR with a Q25 quality threshold and the strictest error-elimination algorithm. A nonparametric unseen species model with Euler transformation was used to estimate lower-bound total TCR beta diversity. The public reads were reprocessed in TCRdb via fastp at Q25 and MiXCR, keeping in-frame beta chains. Every entry covers one CDR3 protein and lists the most common genes and DNA from its rows. Clone size and V and J calls follow TCRdb, not the original study. The sample contains roughly 500,000 distinct CDR3 sequences, approximately 25% of them found a single time. The ten largest account for under 9% of the sample.

The sample also formed part of further work on T cells of mothers and their children. The second study also describes: Nine systemically healthy Caucasian individuals served as donors, namely three mothers together with their six children. cDNA synthesis consumed the entire amount of extracted RNA, loaded at 1.5 ug RNA in each 15 ul reaction. In the second PCR, the M1S primer added sample barcodes and 2-4 random nucleotides. Over 8.5 million TCR beta CDR3 reads came from each mother, compared with 2.5 million to 3.5 million reads from each child. In both related and unrelated pairs, thymic selection shapes the output of TCR recombination in a similar way, with inherited differences having only a minor effect. Normalized repertoire overlap was always found to be slightly, but never significantly, higher in related mother-child pairs than in unrelated mother-child pairs. With a sensitivity of approximately 100 clones per million clonotypes, no persistent microchimeric T cell clones were detected. Deep NGS was used in the study to compare the TCR beta repertoires of mothers and children and to look for features that separate related mother-child pairs from unrelated individuals. The mean age was around 40 +/- 4 years for the mothers and approximately 11 +/- 4 years for the children. After adapter ligation was performed with NEBNext reagents, the libraries were sequenced on an Illumina HiSeq 2000 with 100+100 nt paired-end reads. To prevent cross-contamination, the mother and child libraries were prepared a month apart and were sequenced in separate runs. Between roughly 500,000 and 2,100,000 distinct TCR beta clonotypes were identified per donor. Naive TCR beta clonotypes were estimated from low-frequency clonotypes matched to each donor's FACS-determined naive share, without sorting.

The sequenced material came from blood. This clonotype was obtained from a boy aged 5-17 years in good health. The V and J segments used are TRBV12-3 or TRBV12-4 and TRBJ2-5; the central 11 bases match TRBD1. The CDR3 protein is CASRTRTGGTQETQYF. DNA sequence: TGTGCCAGCAGAACCCGGACAGGGGGCACCCAAGAGACCCAGTACTTC.